This TCR beta chain is from a study of cytomegalovirus exposure and HLA in healthy donors. Study-level findings and limits: Researchers reported from a later analysis that most CMV-associated TCR beta chains appeared HLA-restricted.

Healthy bone marrow donors formed the donor group. CDR3 size: 17 residues. Per germline, CDR1 SGHVS and CDR2 FQNEAQ. V lost 5 bases to trimming and J lost 7 bases; unmatched junction nucleotides: 9. Comments on this clone: What it binds is unknown.

Primers included in the PCR were 60 Vbeta and 13 Jbeta primers. Sequenced by immunoSEQ multiplex PCR; TCRdb stores in-frame clones only, minus some. The sample lists fewer than 350,000 clones, approximately 90% occurring once. Source material: PBMCs. The TCR comes from a woman aged 18-29 years in good health and CMV-seronegative. This rearrangement joins TRBV7-8 to TRBJ2-1; 15 bases line up with TRBD2. The CDR3, as DNA: TGTGCCAGCAGCCACCCCCGGACTAGCGGGGGGGATAATGAGCAGTTCTTC. It codes for CASSHPRTSGGDNEQFF.